Presented here are 23 T cell receptor beta chains from one specimen sequenced in a study of blood T cell repertoires in COVID-19 (TCRdb year 2020). Receptors were amplified or captured by the immunoSEQ multiplex PCR assay. The table was pulled from immuneACCESS by TCRdb, which kept in-frame rearrangements only. Such tables lose some clones; where checked, under half of the loss comes from unresolved V genes, and the rest has no known cause. Recorded for this sample are roughly 140,000 clones; around 87% of them occurred a single time. Of the sample, approximately 3% is held by the ten largest clones. Specimen: peripheral blood. These receptors were obtained from an older woman with active COVID-19.

For the CDR3, the DNA is TGTGCCAGCGGACAGGGGGCCCCCAATGGCTACACCTTC. Translated, it gives CASGQGAPNGYTF. The V call is TRBV28, the J call TRBJ1-2; TRBD1 aligns across 11 bases. Unmatched junction bases numbered 5, after V lost 8 bases and J lost 6 bases. The CDR3 has 13 residues. Germline values: CDR1 MDHEN, CDR2 SYDVKM.

The chain couples TRBV3-1 (or the pseudogene TRBV3-2) to TRBJ2-3; D is unresolved. V was trimmed by 1 base and J by 0 bases, leaving 11 bases between them. The CDR3 length is 16 residues. Germline V gene data show CDR1 as LGHDT and CDR2 as YNNKEL (reference sequence). The CDR3 region has the DNA TGTGCCAGCAGCCAAGCTGGTAGAGCGAGCACAGATACGCAGTATTTT. The encoded protein is CASSQAGRASTDTQYF.

V gene TRBV19 combines with J gene TRBJ2-1; 8 positions agree with TRBD2. Losses at the gene ends were 6 bases for V and 8 bases for J; bases not matched to a gene: 12. The CDR3 runs 15 residues. Germline V gene sequence: CDR1 LNHDA, CDR2 SQIVND (reference sequence). This CDR3 is CASSLSGRSRYEQFF. The CDR3, as DNA: TGTGCCAGTAGCCTAAGCGGGAGAAGTAGGTATGAGCAGTTCTTC.

The gene calls are TRBV6-6 and TRBJ2-3; 10 nucleotides match TRBD2. This CDR3 contains 16 residues. The junction had 7 bases not matched to a gene; V was cut back by 5 bases and J by 2 bases. Germline V lookup: CDR1 MNHNY, CDR2 SVGAGI (reference sequence). The CDR3 is CASSGTSGAVTDTQYF. CDR3 DNA: TGTGCCAGCAGTGGAACTAGCGGGGCCGTCACAGATACGCAGTATTTT.

The rearrangement joins TRBV5-4 to TRBJ2-3, with D possibly TRBD1 on 6 matching bases. This CDR3 spans 15 amino acids. V was cut by 4 bases and J by 2 bases, with 14 bases left in between. CDR1 is SGHNT and CDR2 is YYREEE in the germline V gene (reference sequence). DNA of the CDR3: TGTGCCAGCAGCCCCGGGACATCTAACACAGATACGCAGTATTTT. It yields the protein CASSPGTSNTDTQYF.

J is TRBJ2-1 and V is TRBV11-3, with 12 bases aligning to TRBD2. V lost 2 bases, J lost 2 bases, and 4 bases stayed unmatched. This CDR3 is built from 17 residues. Germline assignment: CDR1 SGHNT and CDR2 YENEEA. This CDR3 reads CASSLRLAGVPYNEQFF. For the CDR3, the DNA is TGTGCCAGCAGCTTACGACTAGCGGGAGTGCCCTACAATGAGCAGTTCTTC.

The J gene is TRBJ2-2, the V gene TRBV11-1; 7 nucleotides align to TRBD2. Germline CDR1 and CDR2: SGHAT and FQDESV (reference sequence). The CDR3 covers 15 residues. The V and J ends lost 3 bases and 7 bases, in that order; junction bases with no gene match: 8. The CDR3 sequence: CASSFSAGESGELFF. Written as DNA, the CDR3 is TGTGCCAGCAGCTTTTCTGCGGGAGAGAGCGGGGAGCTGTTTTTT.

The chain is built from TRBV10-3 and TRBJ2-1, with 10 bases lining up with TRBD2. CDR3 length: 14 residues. The germline gives CDR1 ENHRY, CDR2 SYGVKD. The trim removed 2 bases at V and 11 bases at J, leaving 6 bases unmatched. CDR3 in DNA: TGTGCCATCAGTGAGAAGGGTAGCGGGGGGAAGCAGTTCTTC. This gives the protein CAISEKGSGGKQFF.

This chain links TRBV18 with TRBJ1-4; TRBD1 might be the D (5 bases). The germline V gene encodes CDR1 KGHSH and CDR2 LQKENI. This CDR3 has 15 amino acids. The ends were cut back, 1 base at V and 7 bases at J, with 13 bases in the middle. The CDR3 reads CASSPRSGLGEKLFF. In DNA, the CDR3 is TGTGCCAGCTCACCACGATCAGGGTTGGGTGAAAAACTGTTTTTT.

V gene TRBV24-1 combines with J gene TRBJ2-3; no clear D gene. V dropped 4 bases and J dropped 5 bases, with 9 bases sitting between them. This CDR3 contains 13 residues. The germline V gene has CDR1 KGHDR and CDR2 SFDVKD. In nucleotides, the CDR3 is TGTGCCACCAGTGACCCCTATCGAGATACGCAGTATTTT. It specifies CATSDPYRDTQYF.

The sample holds a few counts of this clone. The chain employs TRBV7-9 and TRBJ1-6, with TRBD1 matching over 10 bases. The V gene's germline CDR1 is SEHNR and CDR2 FQNEAQ (reference sequence). CDR3 size: 16 residues. The junction had 11 bases not matched to a gene; V was cut back by 4 bases and J by 11 bases. The CDR3 here is CASSSRGTGEVAPLHF. The CDR3 DNA is TGTGCCAGCAGCTCGAGGGGGACAGGGGAAGTGGCACCCCTCCACTTT. Based on the CDR3 plus reference TRBV7-9 and TRBJ1-6, the full variable domain is DTGVSQNPRHKITKRGQNVTFRCDPISEHNRLYWYRQTLGQGPEFLTYFQNEAQLEKSRLLSDRFSAERPKGSFSTLEIQRTEQGDSAMYLCASSSRGTGEVAPLHFGNGTRLTVT.

This clone was counted a single time. The rearrangement uses TRBV27 and TRBJ2-3; 9 bases fit TRBD2. The junction had 10 bases not matched to a gene; V was cut back by 5 bases and J by 7 bases. There are 15 residues in the CDR3. CDR1 is MNHEY and CDR2 is SMNVEV in the germline V gene (reference sequence). The CDR3 sequence: CASSLGLAGPNTQYF. In DNA form, the CDR3 reads TGTGCCAGCAGTCTGGGACTAGCCGGCCCCAATACGCAGTATTTT.

V is TRBV28 and J is TRBJ2-3; D gene unclear. This CDR3 spans 11 amino acids. Germline CDR1 MDHEN, CDR2 SYDVKM. Trimming shortened V by 3 bases and J by 5 bases, and 3 bases separated the two germline ends. CDR3 sequence reads: CASSFLDTQYF. The CDR3 DNA sequence: TGTGCCAGCAGTTTCCTAGATACGCAGTATTTT.

This clone came up a few times. The CDR3 region is CAWSVASREKLFF. The CDR3 DNA follows: TGTGCCTGGAGTGTCGCTTCCCGGGAAAAACTGTTTTTT. The chain carries TRBV30 and TRBJ1-4; no clear D gene. The V end was cut by 0 bases, the J end by 8 bases, with 10 bases between. Germline V gene sequence: CDR1 GTSNPN, CDR2 SVGIG (reference sequence). CDR3 length: 13 residues.

This chain uses TRBV5-1 with TRBJ2-2, with 13 positions matching TRBD2. Germline V gives CDR1 SGHRS, CDR2 YFSETQ. CDR3 length: 16 residues. J lost 0 bases, V lost 5 bases, and 1 base had no gene match. This CDR3 is CASRGTSGTNTGELFF. DNA for the CDR3: TGCGCCAGCAGAGGGACTAGCGGGACGAACACCGGGGAGCTGTTTTTT.

The V gene is TRBV18, the J gene TRBJ1-1, with TRBD1 as a possible D gene (5 bases). V was pared by 4 bases and J by 5 bases, with 8 bases between. Per the germline V gene, CDR1 is KGHSH and CDR2 is LQKENI. The CDR3 loop spans 12 amino acids. CDR3 DNA sequence: TGTGCCAGCTCACTTCAGGGAACTGAAGCTTTCTTT. This codes for CASSLQGTEAFF. The whole variable domain, filled in from reference TRBV18 and TRBJ1-1, reads NAGVMQNPRHLVRRRGQEARLRCSPMKGHSHVYWYRQLPEEGLKFMVYLQKENIIDESGMPKERFSAEFPKEGPSILRIQQVVRGDSAAYFCASSLQGTEAFFGQGTRLTVV.

Concerning this clone itself: At one of its ends the junction is not consistent with the germline gene, which may arise from a read error. The chain combines TRBV27 with TRBJ2-1; 7 nucleotides match TRBD2. This CDR3 has 16 residues. Germline CDR1 MNHEY, CDR2 SMNVEV (reference sequence). The chain's CDR3 is CVSRSPWAGGYNEQFF. In nucleotides, the CDR3 is TGTGTCAGCAGGTCACCTTGGGCCGGGGGGTACAATGAGCAGTTCTTC.

This clone was seen once. The V and J genes are TRBV7-2 and TRBJ2-1, with D perhaps TRBD2 (5 bases). CDR3 length: 13 amino acids. From germline, CDR1 is SGHTA and CDR2 FQGNSA. Trimming removed 4 bases at V and 10 bases at J, with 14 bases between. CDR3 sequence: CASSSPGEIEQFF. The DNA for the CDR3 is TGTGCCAGCAGCTCCCCCGGGGAGATCGAGCAGTTCTTC.

As DNA, the CDR3 is TGTGCCAGCAGTTACGACTACCGGAAGCGGTCCTGGGGGCACAATGAGCAGTTCTTC. Translating gives CASSYDYRKRSWGHNEQFF. The chain recombines TRBV6-2 or TRBV6-3 with TRBJ2-1, with D tentatively TRBD1 (6 bases). The CDR3 totals 19 residues. The germline gives CDR1 MNHEY, CDR2 SVGEGT. The ends were cut back, 2 bases at V and 5 bases at J, with 25 bases in the middle.

The V gene is TRBV20-1, the J gene TRBJ1-3, with TRBD1 matching over 9 bases. The CDR3 spans 15 residues. CDR1 is DFQATT, CDR2 SNEGSKA, per germline (reference sequence). Trimming took 3 bases from V and 1 from J; bases not matched to a gene: 4. For the CDR3, the DNA is TGCAGTGCTAGTAGGGACAGGGTATCTGGAAACACCATATATTTT. Its translation: CSASRDRVSGNTIYF.

This chain links TRBV29-1 with TRBJ1-3; D ambiguous. Germline CDR1 is SQVTM and CDR2 is ANQGSEA. This CDR3 region has 14 residues. The V gene lost 6 bases and the J gene lost 0 bases, with 12 bases spanning the gap. The CDR3, as DNA: TGCAGCGTGAGAGGGTCCCACTCTGGAAACACCATATATTTT. Translated, it gives CSVRGSHSGNTIYF.

The table lists this clone with a few counts. J is TRBJ2-3 and V is TRBV21-1; the D segment call TRBD2 is taken from the table without a DNA check. TRBV21-1 is described as a pseudogene. The CDR3 sequence is 17 residues long. The CDR3 sequence is CASSKEVWRPSTDTQYF. The CDR3 DNA reads as TGTGCCAGCAGCAAAGAGGTCTGGCGGCCTAGCACAGATACGCAGTATTTT.

The chain carries TRBV6-5 and TRBJ2-7, with 7 bases identical to TRBD2. In germline, CDR1 is MNHEY, CDR2 SVGAGI. The J segment lost 4 bases and the V segment lost 0 bases, leaving 6 bases of the junction unmatched. This CDR3 region has 15 residues. The chain's CDR3 is CASSYSLAEGYEQYF. The CDR3 nucleotides read TGTGCCAGCAGTTACTCGCTAGCGGAAGGGTACGAGCAGTACTTC.